This T cell receptor beta chain was captured in a study of shared clonotypes between healthy human individuals. Study-wide results and caveats: A small donor pool kept down the genetic and exposure-history diversity that was represented.

Pooled CD45RO+ cells and CCR7-negative CD45RA+ TemRA cells made up CD8 memory. Genomic DNA of each subset was evenly split across several immunoSEQ plates. In the authors' methods: ImmunoSEQ output held junction-only sequences without quality scores, so filtering differed. Assay used: immunoSEQ multiplex PCR; TCRdb lists only in-frame clones, some missing. V and J calls and clone size are given by that table; D and trimming were obtained from the DNA. The table includes approximately 640,000 clones, 90% detected once. Trimming removed 5 bases from V and 4 bases from J; junction bases left unmatched: 14. Germline CDR1 SGHAT, CDR2 FQNNGV. The CDR3 runs 18 residues. As for this clone: Its specificity is unknown.

Sequencing was performed on memory CD8+ T cells from PBMCs. The subset denotes: CD45RO+ cells pooled with CCR7-negative TemRA cells. The receptor was isolated from a man aged 18 to 35 in good health. Some clones in this sample may be carry-over from other donors' samples. The rearrangement uses TRBV11-2 and TRBJ2-2; 9 positions match TRBD1. CDR3 protein: CASSRGPTGGVGTGELFF. Written as DNA, the CDR3 is TGTGCCAGCAGCAGAGGACCTACAGGGGGCGTGGGCACCGGGGAGCTGTTTTTT.